This TCR beta chain came from a study of blood T cells in healthy people across ages. The V gene's germline CDR1 is SGHRS and CDR2 YFSETQ. This CDR3 has 14 amino acids. Findings of the study overall: The percentage of naive T cells correlated strongly with TCR beta diversity.

This clonotype was seen only a few times. What it binds is unknown. Primed by a sample-barcoded 5' primer and a J-beta primer mix, a second PCR proceeded for 7 to 11 cycles. TCRdb called the 5' RACE reads again in MiXCR, with one record for every CDR3 protein. The sample gives approximately 1.5 million distinct CDR3 sequences, around 35% of which show up once; around 11% is in the top ten. The source is a woman under 40 in good health. The chain carries TRBV5-1 and TRBJ2-4; D gene unclear. The J call could be wrong; TRBJ2-7 is a better fit for the DNA end. The specimen sequenced was blood. CDR3 nucleotides: TGCGCCAGCAGCTTGGGCTCGGGTTTCTACGAGCAGTACTTC. This translates into CASSLGSGFYEQYF.